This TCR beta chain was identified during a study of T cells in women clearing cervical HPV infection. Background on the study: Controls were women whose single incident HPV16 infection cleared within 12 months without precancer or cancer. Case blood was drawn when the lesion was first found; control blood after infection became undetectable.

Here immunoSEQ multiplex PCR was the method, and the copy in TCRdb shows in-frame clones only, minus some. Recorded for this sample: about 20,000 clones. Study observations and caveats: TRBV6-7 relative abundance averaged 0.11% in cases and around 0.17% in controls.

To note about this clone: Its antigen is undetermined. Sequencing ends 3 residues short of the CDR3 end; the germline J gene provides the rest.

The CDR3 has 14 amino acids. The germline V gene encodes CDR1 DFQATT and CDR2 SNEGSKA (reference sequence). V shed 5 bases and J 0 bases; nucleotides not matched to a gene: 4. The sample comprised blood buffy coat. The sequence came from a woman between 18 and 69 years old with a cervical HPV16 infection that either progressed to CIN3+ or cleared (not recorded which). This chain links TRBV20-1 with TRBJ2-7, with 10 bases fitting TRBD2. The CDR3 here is CSAPSGRFSYEQYF. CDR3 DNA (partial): TGCAGTGCTCCTAGCGGGAGATTCTCCTACGAG.